The 24 T cell receptor beta chains reported below all come from one sample, sequenced in a study of cytomegalovirus exposure and HLA in healthy donors. It was with 60 Vbeta and 13 Jbeta primers that the PCR ran. The protocol was immunoSEQ multiplex PCR, while the TCRdb copy is restricted to in-frame clones and leaves out a portion. The sample records roughly 97,000 clones, around 73% being singletons. The sample comprised PBMCs. Receptors were obtained from a woman aged 40 to 49 in good health and CMV-seronegative.

The chain recombines TRBV7-2 with TRBJ2-7; 11 bases are shared with TRBD2. The CDR3 has 16 amino acids. J lost 0 bases, V lost 5 bases, and 6 bases had no gene match. CDR1 is SGHTA and CDR2 is FQGNSA in the germline V gene. CDR3 nucleotide sequence: TGTGCCAGCAGCCTAGGACTAGCGGGCAACTCCTACGAGCAGTACTTC. It specifies CASSLGLAGNSYEQYF.

The chain is built from TRBV27 and TRBJ1-5; D gene unclear. This CDR3 is 14 amino acids long. V dropped 3 bases and J dropped 4 bases, with 10 bases sitting between them. Germline V lookup: CDR1 MNHEY, CDR2 SMNVEV (reference sequence). CDR3 sequence reads: CASSLGVRNQPQHF. Here the CDR3 DNA reads TGTGCCAGCAGTTTGGGAGTACGGAATCAGCCCCAGCATTTT.

The J gene is TRBJ2-5, the V gene TRBV28, with D tentatively TRBD1 (6 bases). The CDR3 has 14 residues. The V end lost 5 bases, the J end lost 5 bases, and 15 bases lay between the germline ends. Germline V CDR1 and CDR2: MDHEN, SYDVKM. The CDR3 DNA follows: TGTGCCAGCAGTCTACCACAGGGCTGGGAGACCCAGTACTTC. Its protein product is CASSLPQGWETQYF.

This clone has just one count. The chain couples TRBV7-9 to TRBJ1-2; 8 positions match TRBD1. Germline loops: CDR1 SEHNR, CDR2 FQNEAQ (reference sequence). Germline trimming cut 7 bases from V and 6 bases from J; bases unmatched to any gene: 13. The CDR3 consists of 15 residues. CDR3 region: CASTKTGQEDNGYTF. The CDR3, as DNA: TGTGCCAGCACAAAAACGGGACAGGAAGACAATGGCTACACCTTC.

This chain uses TRBV18 with TRBJ2-2; TRBD1 might be the D (6 bases). Germline V lookup: CDR1 KGHSH, CDR2 LQKENI. The V end was cut by 3 bases, the J end by 2 bases, with 10 bases between. The CDR3 is made up of 15 amino acids. The CDR3 DNA sequence: TGTGCCAGCTCACCCTCACAGGGTAACACCGGGGAGCTGTTTTTT. Protein sequence: CASSPSQGNTGELFF.

CDR3 loop: CASRILQGEEGYTF. CDR3 nucleotide sequence: TGTGCCAGCAGGATACTACAGGGTGAGGAAGGCTACACCTTC. The gene calls are TRBV28 and TRBJ1-2, with a weak D call TRBD1 (6 bases). V lost 6 bases, J lost 8 bases, and 19 bases lay in between. The CDR3 runs to 14 residues. Germline values: CDR1 MDHEN, CDR2 SYDVKM.

V usage is TRBV7-9 and J usage is TRBJ2-1; a possible D gene is TRBD2 (6 bases). In germline, CDR1 is SEHNR, CDR2 FQNEAQ (reference sequence). Trimming took off 5 bases at V and 0 bases at J, with 17 bases between the two ends. This CDR3 is 17 amino acids long. The CDR3 sequence: CASSDTSWGSSYNEQFF. CDR3 coding DNA: TGTGCCAGCAGCGATACTAGCTGGGGGAGCTCCTACAATGAGCAGTTCTTC.

This clone was seen more than once but under ten times. J is TRBJ2-1 and V is TRBV15; D is ambiguous. The germline V gene encodes CDR1 LNHNV and CDR2 YYDKDF (reference sequence). This CDR3 contains 13 residues. Trimming cost V 5 bases and J 8 bases, with 13 bases left between them. The CDR3 region has the DNA TGTGCCACCAGCCCCCGAATGGCGGATGAGCAGTTCTTC. This codes for CATSPRMADEQFF.

The genes are TRBV5-1 and TRBJ2-4; TRBD2 might be the D (6 bases). Germline V lookup: CDR1 SGHRS, CDR2 YFSETQ. This CDR3 region has 13 residues. Trimming removed 0 bases at V and 7 bases at J, with 8 bases between. The CDR3 nucleotides read TGCGCCAGCAGCTTGGGGGGGGACAACATTCAGTACTTC. Encoded protein: CASSLGGDNIQYF.

The V gene is TRBV4-1, the J gene TRBJ2-7; 9 bases align to TRBD1. CDR1 is MGHRA and CDR2 is YSYEKL in the germline V gene. The CDR3 sequence is 15 residues long. The V segment lost 2 bases and the J segment 2 bases; nucleotides outside the gene matches: 4. CDR3 sequence (DNA): TGCGCCAGCAGCCAAAGACAGGGGGGACCCTACGAGCAGTACTTC. The encoded protein is CASSQRQGGPYEQYF.

This clone occurred a few times. The chain has TRBV19 and TRBJ1-5; D is ambiguous. V was clipped by 6 bases and J by 2 bases, with 14 bases between them. CDR1 and CDR2 from the germline V gene are LNHDA and SQIVND (reference sequence). The CDR3 spans 15 residues. CDR3 sequence (DNA): TGTGCCAGTAGCTTCGGGGAGGGCGGCAATCAGCCCCAGCATTTT. Translated: CASSFGEGGNQPQHF.

J is TRBJ2-7 and V is TRBV28; tentatively, D is TRBD2 (5 bases). The CDR3 loop spans 14 amino acids. The germline CDR1 and CDR2 sequences are MDHEN and SYDVKM. V lost 6 bases and J 10 bases, leaving 22 bases between the germline ends. The CDR3 DNA reads TGTGCCAGCAGCCCCGGGATCCAACGAAGAGAACAGTACTTC. Encoded protein: CASSPGIQRREQYF.

This chain joins TRBV5-8 and TRBJ2-6; no definite D call. The V gene lost 1 base and the J gene lost 2 bases, with 7 bases spanning the gap. Germline loops: CDR1 SGHTS, CDR2 YDEGEE. The CDR3 contains 15 residues. CDR3 loop: CASSLLSAGANVLTF. The CDR3 bases are TGTGCCAGCAGCTTGTTATCCGCTGGGGCCAACGTCCTGACTTTC.

The chain joins TRBV6-1 to TRBJ2-7; 8 bases are a match to TRBD2. V lost 5 bases and J lost 5; bases outside the gene matches: 8. The CDR3 covers 14 residues. Germline V gives CDR1 MNHNS, CDR2 SASEGT. The CDR3 bases are TGTGCCAGCAGTCGATTGGGACTAGTCGACGAGCAGTACTTC. Translating gives CASSRLGLVDEQYF.

This chain joins TRBV4-1 and TRBJ2-1; 7 positions match TRBD2. Germline V CDR1 and CDR2: MGHRA, YSYEKL. V was pared by 0 bases and J by 10 bases, with 9 bases of the junction left unmatched. There are 15 residues in the CDR3. CDR3 amino acids: CASSQDWGGIGEQFF. In DNA form, the CDR3 reads TGCGCCAGCAGCCAAGATTGGGGGGGTATAGGGGAGCAGTTCTTC.

The V and J genes are TRBV9 and TRBJ2-1; 8 bases match TRBD2. Germline V CDR1 and CDR2: SGDLS, YYNGEE. V shed 0 bases and J 8 bases; nucleotides not matched to a gene: 4. This CDR3 region has 14 residues. The CDR3 region has the DNA TGTGCCAGCAGCGTAGAAGGGACTAGAGATGAGCAGTTCTTC. Protein sequence: CASSVEGTRDEQFF.

The gene calls are TRBV29-1 and TRBJ1-6; D not certain. Trimming shortened V by 8 bases and J by 0 bases, and 26 bases separated the two germline ends. Germline CDR1 reads SQVTM; CDR2 reads ANQGSEA. The CDR3 totals 19 residues. CDR3 nucleotide sequence: TGCAGCACCTGGAGGGAGCGTAGGAATTTAAGCTCCTATAATTCACCCCTCCACTTT. Encoded protein: CSTWRERRNLSSYNSPLHF.

This clone was seen a single time. The chain joins TRBV5-6 to TRBJ1-4; D may be TRBD1 (6 bases). V was pared by 7 bases and J by 4 bases, with 11 bases between. Germline lookup yields CDR1 SGHDT and CDR2 YYEEEE. This CDR3 region has 13 residues. The CDR3 loop is CASRGQINEKLFF. The CDR3 coding sequence is TGTGCCAGCCGTGGACAGATTAATGAAAAACTGTTTTTT.

The V and J genes are TRBV5-6 and TRBJ2-2; no reliable D call. This CDR3 has 15 amino acids. Germline V gene sequence: CDR1 SGHDT, CDR2 YYEEEE. Between the trimmed V and J ends, which lost 0 bases and 2 bases, there was a span of 8 bases. CDR3 loop: CASSLGLYNTGELFF. Written as DNA, the CDR3 is TGTGCCAGCAGCTTGGGGCTTTATAACACCGGGGAGCTGTTTTTT.

This chain links TRBV19 with TRBJ1-4; D unclear. Germline CDR1 and CDR2: LNHDA and SQIVND (reference sequence). Between the trimmed V and J ends, which lost 2 bases and 3 bases, there was a span of 10 bases. This CDR3 has 15 amino acids. Here the CDR3 reads CASSILAGPNEKLFF. The CDR3 DNA reads as TGTGCCAGTAGTATATTGGCGGGCCCTAATGAAAAACTGTTTTTT.

The chain combines TRBV10-3 with TRBJ2-3, with 13 bases matching TRBD2. CDR1 ENHRY and CDR2 SYGVKD come from the germline V gene. The CDR3 consists of 15 residues. The J segment lost 6 bases and the V segment lost 3 bases, leaving 3 bases of the junction unmatched. This CDR3 reads CAISELAGGPDTQYF. Written as DNA, the CDR3 is TGTGCCATCAGTGAACTAGCGGGAGGGCCGGATACGCAGTATTTT.

This clone was counted a single time. The rearrangement joins TRBV4-1 to TRBJ2-2; weak D call: TRBD2 (6 bases). This CDR3 spans 16 amino acids. V lost 0 bases, J lost 6 bases, and 14 bases lay in between. The V gene's germline CDR1 is MGHRA and CDR2 YSYEKL. The CDR3 sequence is CASSQELTGVAGELFF. The CDR3 bases are TGCGCCAGCAGCCAAGAGTTAACGGGAGTGGCCGGGGAGCTGTTTTTT.

The chain is built from TRBV27 and TRBJ1-4, with TRBD1 matching over 7 bases. The CDR3 runs to 16 residues. Trimming took 4 bases from V and 8 from J; bases not matched to a gene: 13. Germline lookup yields CDR1 MNHEY and CDR2 SMNVEV (reference sequence). CDR3 bases: TGTGCCAGCAGTTCCTTGAACAGGGGCGTAGAGGAAAAACTGTTTTTT. It translates to CASSSLNRGVEEKLFF.

The chain couples TRBV7-2 to TRBJ1-5; 7 bases line up with TRBD1. Germline loops: CDR1 SGHTA, CDR2 FQGNSA. The length of the CDR3 is 17 residues. J gave up 0 bases and V 5 bases, and 10 bases lay outside the gene matches. The CDR3 nucleotides are TGTGCCAGCAGCCGGACAGGTTACAATTATAGCAATCAGCCCCAGCATTTT. The encoded protein is CASSRTGYNYSNQPQHF.